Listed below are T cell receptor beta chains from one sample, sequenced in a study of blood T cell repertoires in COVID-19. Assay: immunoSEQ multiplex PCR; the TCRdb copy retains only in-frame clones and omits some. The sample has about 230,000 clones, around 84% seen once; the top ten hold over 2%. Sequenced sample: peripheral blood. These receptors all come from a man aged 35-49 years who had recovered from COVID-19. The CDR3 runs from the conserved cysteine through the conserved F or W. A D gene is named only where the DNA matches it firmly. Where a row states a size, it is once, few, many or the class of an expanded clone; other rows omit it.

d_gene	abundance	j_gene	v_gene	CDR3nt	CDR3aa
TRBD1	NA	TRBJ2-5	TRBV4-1	TGCGCCAGCAGCCAGACGACAGGGTCCCAAGAGACCCAGTACTTC	CASSQTTGSQETQYF
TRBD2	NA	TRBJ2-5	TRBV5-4	TGTGCCAGCAGCCCACCCCCGCTAGCGGGAGGCGGGACCCAGTACTTC	CASSPPPLAGGGTQYF
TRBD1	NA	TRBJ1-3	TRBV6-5	TGTGCCAGCAGTACGACAGGGGTAGGAAACACCATATATTTT	CASSTTGVGNTIYF
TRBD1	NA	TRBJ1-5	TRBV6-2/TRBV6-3	TGTGCCAGCAGTTACTCTTTTGGGACAGGGGGATCCTATCAGCCCCAGCATTTT	CASSYSFGTGGSYQPQHF
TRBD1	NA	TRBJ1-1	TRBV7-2	TGTGCCAGCAGCTTAGCGACGACAGGGAGGACTAAAGCTTTCTTT	CASSLATTGRTKAFF
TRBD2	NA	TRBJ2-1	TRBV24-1	TGTGCCACCAGTCAAGGTCGTCTAGCGGGGTACAATGAGCAGTTCTTC	CATSQGRLAGYNEQFF
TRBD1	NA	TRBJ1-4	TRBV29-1	TGCAGCGTTGGGGACAGGAATGAAAAACTGTTTTTT	CSVGDRNEKLFF
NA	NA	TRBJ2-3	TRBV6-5	TGTGCCAGCAGTTGGGACCAGGGGTTCACGCAGTATTTT	CASSWDQGFTQYF
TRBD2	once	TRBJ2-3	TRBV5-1	TGCGCCAGCAAGACTAGCGGGGTCACAGATACGCAGTATTTT	CASKTSGVTDTQYF
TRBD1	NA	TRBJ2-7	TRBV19	TGTGCCAGTAGTATGACAGGGAGCTCCTACGAGCAGTACTTC	CASSMTGSSYEQYF
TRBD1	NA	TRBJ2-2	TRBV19	TGTGCCAGTGGCCCCCTCCGTTCGAGACAGGGGGTAACCGGGGAGCTGTTTTTT	CASGPLRSRQGVTGELFF
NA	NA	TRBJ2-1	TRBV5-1	TGCGCCAGCAGCTCCCAGGGGCAGGGCTACAATGAGCAGTTCTTC	CASSSQGQGYNEQFF
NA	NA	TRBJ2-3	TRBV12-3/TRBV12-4	TGTGCCAGCACCTCCCCAGGTTTGGATACGCAGTATTTT	CASTSPGLDTQYF
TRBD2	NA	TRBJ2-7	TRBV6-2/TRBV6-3	TGTGCCAGCAGTCCCGGGAATAGCGGGAGGGATTACGAGCAGTACTTC	CASSPGNSGRDYEQYF
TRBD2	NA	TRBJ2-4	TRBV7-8	TGTGCCAGCAGCCCCTATGGGGGGGATAACATTCAGTACTTC	CASSPYGGDNIQYF
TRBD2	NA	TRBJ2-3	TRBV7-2	TGTGCCAGCAGCTTAGCGCTAGCGGGGGGGGAGTATTTT	CASSLALAGGEYF
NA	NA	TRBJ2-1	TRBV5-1	TGCGCCAGCAGCCAGCTGCAGGGGCCCCCCTACAATGAGCAGTTCTTC	CASSQLQGPPYNEQFF
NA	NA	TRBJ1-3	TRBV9	TGTGCCAGCCAGACAGGTTTGGGAAACACCATATATTTT	CASQTGLGNTIYF
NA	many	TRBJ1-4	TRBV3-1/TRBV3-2	TGTGCCAGCAGCCAAGAGGGGGGGGCAGGGAAACTGTTTTTT	CASSQEGGAGKLFF
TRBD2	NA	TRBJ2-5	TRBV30	TGTGCCTCGACTAGCGGGTCGGAGACCCAGTACTTC	CASTSGSETQYF
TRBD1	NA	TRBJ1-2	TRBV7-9	TGTGCCAGCAACCCCCAGGGGGCGTATGGCTACACCTTC	CASNPQGAYGYTF
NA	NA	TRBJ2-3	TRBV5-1	TGCGCCAGCAGCTTGGGAGGCCCTTTGGGCACAGATACGCAGTATTTT	CASSLGGPLGTDTQYF
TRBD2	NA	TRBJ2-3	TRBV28	TGTGCCAGCAGTTTATCGCCGGGAGGCGGCACAGATACGCAGTATTTT	CASSLSPGGGTDTQYF
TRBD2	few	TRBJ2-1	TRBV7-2	TGTGCCAGCAGCTTAGAAAGAGCGGGAGGGCAGTTCTTC	CASSLERAGGQFF
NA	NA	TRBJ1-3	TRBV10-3	TGTGCCATCAGTGAGGAAACAGGGAGAAACACCATATATTTT	CAISEETGRNTIYF
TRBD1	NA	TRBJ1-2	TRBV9	TGTGCCAGCAGCGTAACCCCAACAGGGGATGGCTACACCTTC	CASSVTPTGDGYTF
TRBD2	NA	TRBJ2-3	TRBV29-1	TGCAGCGTTGTAATAGCGGGGCGCACAGATACGCAGTATTTT	CSVVIAGRTDTQYF
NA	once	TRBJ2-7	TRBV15	TGTGCCACCAGCAGAGGGAGGGAGGCCTCCTACGAGCAGTACTTC	CATSRGREASYEQYF
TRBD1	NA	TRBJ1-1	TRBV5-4	TGTGCCAGCAGCTTGAGGGGGCTGTACACTGAAGCTTTCTTT	CASSLRGLYTEAFF
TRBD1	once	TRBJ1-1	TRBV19	TGTGCCAGTAGTATTCGCCCCCTCCGGGACAGAGAAGCTTTCTTT	CASSIRPLRDREAFF
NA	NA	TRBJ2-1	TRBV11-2	TGTGCCAGCAGCTTAGGGGGGGCCTACAATGAGCAGTTCTTC	CASSLGGAYNEQFF
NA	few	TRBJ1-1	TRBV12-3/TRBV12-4	TGTGCCAGCAGTTCCACAGGGTTCACTGAAGCTTTCTTT	CASSSTGFTEAFF
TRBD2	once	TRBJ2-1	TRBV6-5	TGTGCCAGCAGTTACCGCCAGCGGGGGGGCCCCAATGAGCAGTTCTTC	CASSYRQRGGPNEQFF
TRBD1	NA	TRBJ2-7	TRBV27	TGTGCCAGCAGTCACCGAGCTGGACAGGGATCCTACGAGCAGTACTTC	CASSHRAGQGSYEQYF
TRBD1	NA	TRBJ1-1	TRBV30	TGTGCCTGGAGGGGGGACAGCCAAACTTTCTTT	CAWRGDSQTFF
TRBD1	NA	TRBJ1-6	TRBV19	TGTGCCAGTAACAAGGGACAGGGGGCCTCTTCTTCACCCCTCCACTTT	CASNKGQGASSSPLHF
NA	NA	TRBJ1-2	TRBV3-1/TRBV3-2	TGTGCCAGCAGCCAAGGACAGAGAGCTAACTATGGCTACACCTTC	CASSQGQRANYGYTF
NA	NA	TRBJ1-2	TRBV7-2	TGTGCCAGCAGCCCCTGGACAGAGGATGGCTACACCTTC	CASSPWTEDGYTF
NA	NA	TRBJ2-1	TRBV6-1	TGTGCCAGCAGTGAAACAGGTCCCTACAATGAGCAGTTCTTC	CASSETGPYNEQFF
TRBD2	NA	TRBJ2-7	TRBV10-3	TGTGCCATCAAAGGAGCTAGCGGTTCCTACGAGCAGTACTTC	CAIKGASGSYEQYF
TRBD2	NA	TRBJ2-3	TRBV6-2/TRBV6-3	TGTGCCAGCAGTGACTCCGGGGGGGCCAGGGCAGATACGCAGTATTTT	CASSDSGGARADTQYF
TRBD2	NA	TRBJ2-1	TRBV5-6	TGTGCCAGCAGCCTTCTAACGGGGGGCAATGAGCAGTTCTTC	CASSLLTGGNEQFF
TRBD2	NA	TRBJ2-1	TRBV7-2	TGTGCCAGCAGCTTTAGCGGGAGTAAGTACAATGAGCAGTTCTTC	CASSFSGSKYNEQFF
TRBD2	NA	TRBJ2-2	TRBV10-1	TGCGCCAGCAGTGCGGGGACTAGCGGGGAGCTGTTTTTT	CASSAGTSGELFF
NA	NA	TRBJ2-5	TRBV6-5	TGTGCCAGCACTCGACAGGAGGAGGAGACCCAGTACTTC	CASTRQEEETQYF
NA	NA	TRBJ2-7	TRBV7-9	TGTGCCAGCAGCCCCGGTGGAGGGAGCTACGAGCAGTACTTC	CASSPGGGSYEQYF
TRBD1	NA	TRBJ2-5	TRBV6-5	TGTGCCAGCAGTTACATGGGACAGGTGCAAGAGACCCAGTACTTC	CASSYMGQVQETQYF
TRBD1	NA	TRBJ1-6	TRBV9	TGTGCCAGCAGCTTCCCCCTCGGGACAGGCGATTATAATTCACCCCTCCACTTT	CASSFPLGTGDYNSPLHF
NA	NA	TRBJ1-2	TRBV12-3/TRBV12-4	TGTGCCAGCAGTTCGGCGGGTGGCTACACCTTC	CASSSAGGYTF
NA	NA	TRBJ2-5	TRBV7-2	TGTGCCAGCACCTCGACGGCAGGTACACACGCGACCCAGTACTTC	CASTSTAGTHATQYF
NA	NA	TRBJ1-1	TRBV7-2	TGTGCCAGCAGCGGTCTCAGGAACACTGAAGCTTTCTTT	CASSGLRNTEAFF
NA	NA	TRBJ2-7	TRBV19	TGTGCCAGTAGTTTGGGAGGGGGCTCCTACGAGCAGTACTTC	CASSLGGGSYEQYF
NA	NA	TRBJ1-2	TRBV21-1	TGTGCCAGCAGCTACCCTGACAGGACCCTCTATGGCTACACCTTC	CASSYPDRTLYGYTF
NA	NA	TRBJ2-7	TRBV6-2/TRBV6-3	TGTGCCAGCAGTCCGGAGGGATCGGCCTACGAGCAGTACTTC	CASSPEGSAYEQYF